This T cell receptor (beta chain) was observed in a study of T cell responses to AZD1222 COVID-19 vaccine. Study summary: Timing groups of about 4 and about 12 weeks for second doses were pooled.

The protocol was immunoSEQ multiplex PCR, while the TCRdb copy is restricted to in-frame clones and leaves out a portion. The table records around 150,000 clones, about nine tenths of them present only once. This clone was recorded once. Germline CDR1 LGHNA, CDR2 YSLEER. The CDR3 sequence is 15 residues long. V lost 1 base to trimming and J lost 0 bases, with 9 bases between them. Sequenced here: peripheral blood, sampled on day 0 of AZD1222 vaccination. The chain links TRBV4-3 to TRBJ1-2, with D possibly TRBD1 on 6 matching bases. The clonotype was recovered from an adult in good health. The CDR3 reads CASSQGDNTNYGYTF. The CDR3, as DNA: TGCGCCAGCAGCCAAGGGGACAACACTAACTATGGCTACACCTTC.